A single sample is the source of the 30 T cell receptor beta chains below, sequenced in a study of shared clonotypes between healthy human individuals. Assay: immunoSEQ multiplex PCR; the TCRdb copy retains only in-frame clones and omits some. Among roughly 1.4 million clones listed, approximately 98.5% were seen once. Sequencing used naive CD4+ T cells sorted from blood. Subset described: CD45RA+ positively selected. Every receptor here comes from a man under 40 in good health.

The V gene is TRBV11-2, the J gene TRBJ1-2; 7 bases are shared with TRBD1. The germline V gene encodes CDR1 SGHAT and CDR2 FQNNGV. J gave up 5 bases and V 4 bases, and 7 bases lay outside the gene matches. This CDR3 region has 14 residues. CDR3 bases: TGTGCCAGCAGCTCAACGACAGGGAGATATGGCTACACCTTC. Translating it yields CASSSTTGRYGYTF.

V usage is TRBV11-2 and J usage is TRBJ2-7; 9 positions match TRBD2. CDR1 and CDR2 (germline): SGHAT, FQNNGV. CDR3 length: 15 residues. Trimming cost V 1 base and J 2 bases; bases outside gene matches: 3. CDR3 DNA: TGTGCCAGCAGCTTAGGAGGCGGGAGGGCCTACGAGCAGTACTTC. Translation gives CASSLGGGRAYEQYF. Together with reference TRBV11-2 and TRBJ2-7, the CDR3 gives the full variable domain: EAGVAQSPRYKIIEKRQSVAFWCNPISGHATLYWYQQILGQGPKLLIQFQNNGVVDDSQLPKDRFSAERLKGVDSTLKIQPAKLEDSAVYLCASSLGGGRAYEQYFGPGTRLTVT.

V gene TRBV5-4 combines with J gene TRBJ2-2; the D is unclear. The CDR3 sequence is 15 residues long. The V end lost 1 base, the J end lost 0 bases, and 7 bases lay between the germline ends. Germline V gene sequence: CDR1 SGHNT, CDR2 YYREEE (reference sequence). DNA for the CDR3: TGTGCCAGCAGCTTGAAGCGCGCGAACACCGGGGAGCTGTTTTTT. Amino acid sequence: CASSLKRANTGELFF.

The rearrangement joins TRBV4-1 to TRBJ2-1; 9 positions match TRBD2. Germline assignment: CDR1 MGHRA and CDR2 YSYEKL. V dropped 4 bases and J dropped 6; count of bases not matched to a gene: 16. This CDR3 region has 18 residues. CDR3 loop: CASSPTRDRRREGNEQFF. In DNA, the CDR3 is TGCGCCAGCAGCCCAACCCGGGACAGACGGCGGGAGGGCAATGAGCAGTTCTTC.

The CDR3 DNA sequence: TGTGCCATCAGAGTCTTCGGGACTAACACCAGTGGTACGCAGTATTTT. Protein sequence: CAIRVFGTNTSGTQYF. The chain couples TRBV10-3 to TRBJ2-3, with 7 bases identical to TRBD2. The germline V gene encodes CDR1 ENHRY and CDR2 SYGVKD. The CDR3 has 16 amino acids. V shed 6 bases and J 8 bases; nucleotides not matched to a gene: 17.

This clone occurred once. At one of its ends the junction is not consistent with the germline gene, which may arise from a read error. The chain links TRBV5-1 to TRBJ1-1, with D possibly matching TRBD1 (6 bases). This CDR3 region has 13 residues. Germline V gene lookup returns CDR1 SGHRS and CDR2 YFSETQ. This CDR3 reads CASRLDSLESAFF. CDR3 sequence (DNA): TGCGCCAGCAGATTGGACAGTCTAGAGTCGGCTTTCTTT.

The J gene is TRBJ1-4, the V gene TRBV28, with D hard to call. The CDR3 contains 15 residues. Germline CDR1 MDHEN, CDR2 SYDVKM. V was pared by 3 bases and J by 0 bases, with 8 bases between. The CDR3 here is CASSLRGTTNEKLFF. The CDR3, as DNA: TGTGCCAGCAGTTTGCGAGGAACAACTAATGAAAAACTGTTTTTT.

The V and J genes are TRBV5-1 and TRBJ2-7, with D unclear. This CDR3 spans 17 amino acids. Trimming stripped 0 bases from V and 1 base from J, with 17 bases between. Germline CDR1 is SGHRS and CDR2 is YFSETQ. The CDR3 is CASSLESSGVRSYEQYF. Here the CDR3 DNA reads TGCGCCAGCAGCTTGGAGTCTTCCGGCGTTAGATCCTACGAGCAGTACTTC.

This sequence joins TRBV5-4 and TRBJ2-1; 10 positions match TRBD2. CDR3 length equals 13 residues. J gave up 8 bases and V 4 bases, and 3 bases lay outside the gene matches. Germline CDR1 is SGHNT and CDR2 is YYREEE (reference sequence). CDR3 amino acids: CASSRGLADEQFF. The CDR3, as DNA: TGTGCCAGCAGCCGTGGACTAGCGGATGAGCAGTTCTTC.

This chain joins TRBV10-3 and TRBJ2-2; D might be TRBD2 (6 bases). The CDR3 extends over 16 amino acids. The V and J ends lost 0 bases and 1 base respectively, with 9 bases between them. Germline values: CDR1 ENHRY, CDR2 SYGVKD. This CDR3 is CAISESEGLNTGELFF. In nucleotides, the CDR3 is TGTGCCATCAGTGAGTCGGAGGGCTTGAACACCGGGGAGCTGTTTTTT.

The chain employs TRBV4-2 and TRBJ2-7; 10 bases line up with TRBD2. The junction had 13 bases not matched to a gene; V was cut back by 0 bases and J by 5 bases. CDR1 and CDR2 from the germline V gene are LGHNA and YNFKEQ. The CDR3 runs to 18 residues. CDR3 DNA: TGTGCCAGCAGCCAAGATATGCTAGCGGGAGCGGTAGCCGACGAGCAGTACTTC. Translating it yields CASSQDMLAGAVADEQYF.

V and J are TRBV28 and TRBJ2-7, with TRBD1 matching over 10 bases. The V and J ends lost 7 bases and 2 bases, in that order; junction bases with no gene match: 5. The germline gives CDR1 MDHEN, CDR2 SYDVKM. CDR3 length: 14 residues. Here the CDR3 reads CASILGQGAYEQYF. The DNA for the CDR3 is TGTGCCAGCATTCTAGGACAGGGGGCCTACGAGCAGTACTTC. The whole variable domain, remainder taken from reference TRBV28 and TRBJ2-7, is DVKVTQSSRYLVKRTGEKVFLECVQDMDHENMFWYRQDPGLGLRLIYFSYDVKMKEKGDIPEGYSVSREKKERFSLILESASTNQTSMYLCASILGQGAYEQYFGPGTRLTVT.

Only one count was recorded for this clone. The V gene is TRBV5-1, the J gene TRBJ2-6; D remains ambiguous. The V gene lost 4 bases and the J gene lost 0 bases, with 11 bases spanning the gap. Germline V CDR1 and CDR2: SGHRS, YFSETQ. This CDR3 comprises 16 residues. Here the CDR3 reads CASSPYSHSGANVLTF. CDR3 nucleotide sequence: TGCGCCAGCAGCCCGTACAGCCACTCTGGGGCCAACGTCCTGACTTTC. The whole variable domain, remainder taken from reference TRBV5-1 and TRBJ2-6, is KAGVTQTPRYLIKTRGQQVTLSCSPISGHRSVSWYQQTPGQGLQFLFEYFSETQRNKGNFPGRFSGRQFSNSRSEMNVSTLELGDSALYLCASSPYSHSGANVLTFGAGSRLTVL.

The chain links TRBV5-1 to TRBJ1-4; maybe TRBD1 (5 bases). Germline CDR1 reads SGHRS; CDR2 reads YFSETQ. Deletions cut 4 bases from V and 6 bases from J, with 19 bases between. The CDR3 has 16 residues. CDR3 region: CASSQAMGPFDEKLFF. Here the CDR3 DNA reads TGCGCCAGCAGCCAAGCGATGGGACCGTTCGATGAAAAACTGTTTTTT.

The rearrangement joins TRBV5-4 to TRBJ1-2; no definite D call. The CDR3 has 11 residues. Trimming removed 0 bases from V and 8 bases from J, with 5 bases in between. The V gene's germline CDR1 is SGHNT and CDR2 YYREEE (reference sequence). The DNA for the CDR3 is TGTGCCAGCAGCTTGGTGGGAGGCTACACCTTC. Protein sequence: CASSLVGGYTF.

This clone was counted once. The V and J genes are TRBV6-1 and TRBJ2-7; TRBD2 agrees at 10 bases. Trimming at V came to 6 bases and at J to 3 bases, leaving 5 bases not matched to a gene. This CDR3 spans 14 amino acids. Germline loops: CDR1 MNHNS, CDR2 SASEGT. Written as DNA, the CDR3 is TGTGCCAGCAGAGCTACTAGCGGGATCTACGAGCAGTACTTC. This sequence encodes CASRATSGIYEQYF.

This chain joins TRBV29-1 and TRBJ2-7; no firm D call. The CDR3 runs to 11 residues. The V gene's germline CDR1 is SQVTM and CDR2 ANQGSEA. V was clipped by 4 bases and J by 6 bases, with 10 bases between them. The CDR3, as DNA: TGCAGCGTTGCGGTCGGGCGCGAGCAGTACTTC. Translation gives CSVAVGREQYF.

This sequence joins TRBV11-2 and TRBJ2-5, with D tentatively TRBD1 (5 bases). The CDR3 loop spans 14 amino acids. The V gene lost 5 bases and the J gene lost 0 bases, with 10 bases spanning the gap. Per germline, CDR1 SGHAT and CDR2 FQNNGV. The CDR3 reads CASSPRTNQETQYF. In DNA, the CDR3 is TGTGCCAGCAGCCCCCGGACAAACCAAGAGACCCAGTACTTC.

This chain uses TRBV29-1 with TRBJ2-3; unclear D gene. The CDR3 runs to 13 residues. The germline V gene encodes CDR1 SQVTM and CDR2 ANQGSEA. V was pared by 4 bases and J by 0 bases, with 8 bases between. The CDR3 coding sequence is TGCAGCGTTGCTCAGAAGAGCACAGATACGCAGTATTTT. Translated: CSVAQKSTDTQYF.

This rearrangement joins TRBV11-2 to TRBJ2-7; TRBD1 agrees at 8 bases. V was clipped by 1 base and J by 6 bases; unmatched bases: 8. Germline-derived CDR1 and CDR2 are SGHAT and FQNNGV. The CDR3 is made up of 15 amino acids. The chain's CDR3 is CASSLVWQGAGEQYF. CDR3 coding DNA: TGTGCCAGCAGCTTAGTGTGGCAGGGGGCTGGCGAGCAGTACTTC.

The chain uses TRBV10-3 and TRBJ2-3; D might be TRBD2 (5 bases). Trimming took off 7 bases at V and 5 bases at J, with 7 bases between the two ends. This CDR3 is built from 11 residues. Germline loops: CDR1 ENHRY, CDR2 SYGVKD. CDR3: CAITREDTQYF. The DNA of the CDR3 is TGTGCCATCACGAGGGAAGATACGCAGTATTTT.

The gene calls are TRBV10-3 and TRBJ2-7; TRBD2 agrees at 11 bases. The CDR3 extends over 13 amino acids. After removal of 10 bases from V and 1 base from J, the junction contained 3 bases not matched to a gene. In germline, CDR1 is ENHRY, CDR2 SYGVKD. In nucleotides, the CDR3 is TGTGCCACGGGGACTAGCGGTTCCTACGAGCAGTACTTC. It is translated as CATGTSGSYEQYF.

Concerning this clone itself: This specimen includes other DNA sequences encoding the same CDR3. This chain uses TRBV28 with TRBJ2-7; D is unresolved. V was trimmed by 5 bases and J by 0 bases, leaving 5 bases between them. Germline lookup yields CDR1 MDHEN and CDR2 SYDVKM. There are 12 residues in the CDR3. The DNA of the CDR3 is TGTGCCAGCAGTACGTACTCCTACGAGCAGTACTTC. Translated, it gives CASSTYSYEQYF.

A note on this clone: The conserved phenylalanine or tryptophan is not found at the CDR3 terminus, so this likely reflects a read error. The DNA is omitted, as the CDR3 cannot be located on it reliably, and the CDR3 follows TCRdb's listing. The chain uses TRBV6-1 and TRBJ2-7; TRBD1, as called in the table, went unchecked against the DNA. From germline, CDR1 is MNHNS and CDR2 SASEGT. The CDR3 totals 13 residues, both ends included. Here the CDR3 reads CASSEVGASTTFI.

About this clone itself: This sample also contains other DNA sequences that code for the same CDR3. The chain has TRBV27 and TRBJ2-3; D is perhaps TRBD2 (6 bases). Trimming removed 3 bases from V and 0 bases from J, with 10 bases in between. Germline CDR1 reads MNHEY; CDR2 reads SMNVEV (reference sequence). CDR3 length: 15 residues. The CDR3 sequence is CASSLGGTSTDTQYF. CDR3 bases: TGTGCCAGCAGTTTGGGCGGGACCAGCACAGATACGCAGTATTTT.

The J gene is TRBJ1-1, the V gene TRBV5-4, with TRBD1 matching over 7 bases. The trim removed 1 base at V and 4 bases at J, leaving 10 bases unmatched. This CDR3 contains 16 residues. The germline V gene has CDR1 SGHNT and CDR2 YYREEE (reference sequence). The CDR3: CASSLLAGGRSTEAFF. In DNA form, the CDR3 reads TGTGCCAGCAGCTTGTTGGCAGGGGGGCGGTCCACTGAAGCTTTCTTT.

The CDR3 reads CASSLATSGYNEQFF. For the CDR3, the DNA is TGTGCCAGCAGCTTAGCGACTAGCGGTTACAATGAGCAGTTCTTC. The chain recombines TRBV7-2 with TRBJ2-1; 9 nucleotides agree with TRBD2. V trimming: 0 bases; J trimming: 4 bases; junction bases outside the gene matches: 1. The CDR3 has 15 amino acids. Germline CDR1 SGHTA, CDR2 FQGNSA.

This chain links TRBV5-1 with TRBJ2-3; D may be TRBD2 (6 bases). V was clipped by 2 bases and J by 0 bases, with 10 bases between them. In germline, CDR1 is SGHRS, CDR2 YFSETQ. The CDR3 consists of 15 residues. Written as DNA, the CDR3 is TGCGCCAGCAGCTTTATTAGCGGAAGCACAGATACGCAGTATTTT. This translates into CASSFISGSTDTQYF.

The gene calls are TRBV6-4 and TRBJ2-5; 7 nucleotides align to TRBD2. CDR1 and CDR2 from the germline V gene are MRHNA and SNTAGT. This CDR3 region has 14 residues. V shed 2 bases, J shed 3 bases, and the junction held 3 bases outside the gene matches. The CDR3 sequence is CASSDGGGEETQYF. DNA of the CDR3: TGTGCCAGCAGTGACGGGGGGGGTGAAGAGACCCAGTACTTC.

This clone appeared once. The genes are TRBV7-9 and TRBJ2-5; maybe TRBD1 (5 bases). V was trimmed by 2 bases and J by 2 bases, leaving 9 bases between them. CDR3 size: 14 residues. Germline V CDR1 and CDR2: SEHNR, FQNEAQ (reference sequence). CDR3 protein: CASSLWQGQETQYF. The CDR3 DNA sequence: TGTGCCAGCAGCTTATGGCAGGGACAAGAGACCCAGTACTTC.